Sequencing of this TCR beta chain was carried out in a study of shared clonotypes between healthy human individuals. This clone showed up just once. Its cognate antigen is unknown. Germline CDR1 LNHDA, CDR2 SQIVND (reference sequence). The CDR3 extends over 14 amino acids. V was pared by 6 bases and J by 5 bases, with 16 bases between. Study-level points and caveats: Represented diversity (both genetic and exposure-history) was limited by the small number of donors. Memory subsets generally showed smaller estimated richness than naive subsets did.

Original handling: ImmunoSEQ yielded junction-only sequences lacking quality scores, so filtering differed. Assay used: immunoSEQ multiplex PCR; TCRdb lists only in-frame clones, some missing. The V and J calls and clone size come from that table; D and trimming were worked out from the DNA. The data hold some 1.4 million clones, with roughly 95% observed a single time. The source material was naive CD4+ T cells sorted from blood. The sample's subset: CD45RA+ positively selected. The chain uses TRBV19 and TRBJ1-1; weak D call: TRBD1 (6 bases). This clonotype was sampled from a man between 25 and 39 years old in good health. CDR3 loop: CASSHAWRGTEAFF. The CDR3 nucleotides read TGTGCCAGTAGCCACGCCTGGAGGGGGACTGAAGCTTTCTTT.